A single sample gave rise to the 10 T cell receptor beta chains below, sequenced in a study of T cells after somatic rescue of genetic block. This table comes from immunoSEQ multiplex PCR, and its TCRdb copy is limited to in-frame clones, with some not included. The table lists 95,000 to 120,000 clones, about 89% of them singletons. The specimen sequenced was peripheral blood mononuclear cells (PBMCs). All receptors derive from a woman younger than 30.

The genes are TRBV29-1 and TRBJ2-1; D remains unclear. Trimming left V 6 bases short and J 9 bases short, with 9 bases between. CDR3 size: 10 residues. The germline V gene has CDR1 SQVTM and CDR2 ANQGSEA. The CDR3 is CSVTWVEQFF. The CDR3 DNA follows: TGCAGCGTGACCTGGGTTGAGCAGTTCTTC.

The chain links TRBV2 to TRBJ1-1, with no clear D. The V end was cut by 5 bases, the J end by 3 bases, with 13 bases between. The CDR3 totals 14 residues. Germline V gives CDR1 SNHLY, CDR2 FYNNEI. CDR3 sequence reads: CASSSGIMDTEAFF. Written as DNA, the CDR3 is TGTGCCAGCAGTTCCGGTATAATGGACACTGAAGCTTTCTTT.

CDR3: CASRTSRDQPQHF. The CDR3 bases are TGTGCCAGCAGAACCTCGCGGGATCAGCCCCAGCATTTT. The genes are TRBV7-2 and TRBJ1-5; D gene ambiguous. Trimming shortened V by 6 bases and J by 5 bases, and 11 bases separated the two germline ends. Germline CDR1 reads SGHTA; CDR2 reads FQGNSA. The CDR3 runs 13 residues.

The table lists this clone with a count of one. The chain carries TRBV9 and TRBJ2-6; unclear D gene. The V gene lost 3 bases and the J gene lost 4 bases, with 11 bases spanning the gap. The CDR3 totals 15 residues. Germline CDR1 reads SGDLS; CDR2 reads YYNGEE. CDR3 amino acids: CASSGPLEGANVLTF. DNA for the CDR3: TGTGCCAGCAGCGGCCCCCTTGAGGGGGCCAACGTCCTGACTTTC.

This clone has a handful of counts. The chain links TRBV7-2 to TRBJ1-1, with unresolved D. Trimming took off 1 base at V and 8 bases at J, with 8 bases between the two ends. CDR3 size: 12 residues. Germline V CDR1 and CDR2: SGHTA, FQGNSA. The DNA for the CDR3 is TGTGCCAGCAGCTTAGTTGGGTCGGAAGCTTTCTTT. Translating it yields CASSLVGSEAFF.

V gene TRBV19 combines with J gene TRBJ2-2; 7 bases are a match to TRBD1. Germline lookup yields CDR1 LNHDA and CDR2 SQIVND (reference sequence). With 6 bases clipped from V and 0 bases from J, the junction kept 4 bases outside the gene matches. This CDR3 comprises 15 residues. The chain's CDR3 is CASRPGTANTGELFF. The CDR3 DNA is TGTGCCAGTAGGCCCGGGACAGCGAACACCGGGGAGCTGTTTTTT.

V gene TRBV18 combines with J gene TRBJ2-1; 14 positions match TRBD2. After removal of 7 bases from V and 8 bases from J, the junction contained 4 bases not matched to a gene. Germline V gene sequence: CDR1 KGHSH, CDR2 LQKENI. CDR3 length: 14 residues. The CDR3 sequence is CASLTSGGADEQFF. The CDR3 coding sequence is TGTGCCAGCTTGACTAGCGGGGGGGCCGATGAGCAGTTCTTC.

The chain links TRBV7-2 to TRBJ2-5, with D possibly matching TRBD2 (7 bases). The V gene lost 5 bases and the J gene lost 5 bases, with 21 bases spanning the gap. This CDR3 comprises 16 residues. The germline V gene encodes CDR1 SGHTA and CDR2 FQGNSA. The CDR3 is CASSPRVGGAWETQYF. The CDR3, as DNA: TGTGCCAGCAGCCCCCGGGTAGGGGGGGCCTGGGAGACCCAGTACTTC.

The J gene is TRBJ2-7, the V gene TRBV9; perhaps TRBD1 as D (6 bases). Germline V gene data show CDR1 as SGDLS and CDR2 as YYNGEE. The CDR3 totals 15 residues. Trimming pared 1 base from V and 5 bases from J, leaving 16 bases between. This CDR3 is CASSVQGHHRNEQYF. CDR3 sequence (DNA): TGTGCCAGCAGCGTACAGGGGCATCACCGGAACGAGCAGTACTTC. The full variable domain, its missing parts supplied by reference TRBV9 and TRBJ2-7, is DSGVTQTPKHLITATGQRVTLRCSPRSGDLSVYWYQQSLDQGLQFLIQYYNGEERAKGNILERFSAQQFPDLHSELNLSSLELGDSALYFCASSVQGHHRNEQYFGPGTRLTVT.

The rearrangement joins TRBV6-1 to TRBJ2-7; D possibly corresponds to TRBD2 (5 bases). The germline V gene encodes CDR1 MNHNS and CDR2 SASEGT. This CDR3 is built from 14 residues. V was shortened by 7 bases and J by 3 bases, with 16 bases between the two germline ends. The CDR3 bases are TGTGCCAGCATTAGGACCGGACGGGACTACGAGCAGTACTTC. Translation: CASIRTGRDYEQYF.